One and the same sample provided the 16 T cell receptor beta chains below, sequenced in a study of cytomegalovirus exposure and HLA in healthy donors. Sequenced by immunoSEQ multiplex PCR; TCRdb stores in-frame clones only, minus some. Here the sample spans about 220,000 clones, 90% to 95% being singletons. The sample was PBMCs. The receptors originated from a woman between 18 and 30 years old in good health and CMV-seronegative.

This chain connects TRBV9 to TRBJ2-1; 8 bases match TRBD2. The CDR3 is 17 residues long. The ends lost 0 bases at V and 7 bases at J; junction bases unmatched: 12. Per germline, CDR1 SGDLS and CDR2 YYNGEE. CDR3 loop: CASSVDVGTSPGNEQFF. CDR3 coding DNA: TGTGCCAGCAGCGTAGATGTGGGGACTAGTCCCGGGAATGAGCAGTTCTTC. The whole variable domain, filled in from reference TRBV9 and TRBJ2-1, reads DSGVTQTPKHLITATGQRVTLRCSPRSGDLSVYWYQQSLDQGLQFLIQYYNGEERAKGNILERFSAQQFPDLHSELNLSSLELGDSALYFCASSVDVGTSPGNEQFFGPGTRLTVL.

A single count supports this clone. This chain links TRBV10-3 with TRBJ2-7; D gene uncertain. Between the trimmed V and J ends, which lost 4 bases and 3 bases, there was a span of 16 bases. Germline CDR1 and CDR2: ENHRY and SYGVKD. The CDR3 is 15 amino acids. This chain's CDR3 is CAISVNTPDFYEQYF. CDR3 in DNA: TGTGCCATCAGTGTAAACACCCCAGATTTCTACGAGCAGTACTTC.

The sample holds one count of this clone. V is TRBV2 and J is TRBJ2-7; D remains ambiguous. The CDR3 has 12 amino acids. The germline V gene has CDR1 SNHLY and CDR2 FYNNEI. V was pared by 11 bases and J by 2 bases, with 13 bases between. The chain's CDR3 is CASRETTYEQYF. The CDR3 coding sequence is TGTGCCTCCAGAGAGACAACCTACGAGCAGTACTTC.

As concerns this clone: Other DNA sequences in this sample translate to the same CDR3. The V and J genes are TRBV6-1 and TRBJ1-5, with D perhaps TRBD1 (5 bases). CDR1 is MNHNS, CDR2 SASEGT, per germline. V shed 2 bases and J shed 4 bases, with 6 bases lying between them. The CDR3 extends over 13 amino acids. Here the CDR3 reads CASSESGNQPQHF. CDR3 in DNA: TGTGCCAGCAGTGAATCAGGGAATCAGCCCCAGCATTTT.

The table lists this clone with a count of one. This rearrangement joins TRBV5-1 to TRBJ1-1, with 7 bases fitting TRBD1. The length of the CDR3 is 16 residues. The trim removed 2 bases at V and 5 bases at J, leaving 12 bases unmatched. The germline V gene encodes CDR1 SGHRS and CDR2 YFSETQ. This chain's CDR3 is CASSLGGPWVGTEAFF. The CDR3 DNA reads as TGCGCCAGCAGCTTAGGGGGCCCCTGGGTAGGGACTGAAGCTTTCTTT.

V is TRBV9 and J is TRBJ2-7; unclear D gene. The V end was cut by 1 base, the J end by 6 bases, with 11 bases between. The length of the CDR3 is 13 residues. From germline, CDR1 is SGDLS and CDR2 YYNGEE. The CDR3 loop is CASSVYQQSEQYF. The CDR3 DNA is TGTGCCAGCAGCGTATATCAACAGTCCGAGCAGTACTTC.

The chain is built from TRBV7-2 and TRBJ1-2, with 7 bases matching TRBD1. Germline CDR1 reads SGHTA; CDR2 reads FQGNSA. V lost 6 bases and J lost 5; bases outside the gene matches: 12. This CDR3 has 15 residues. The CDR3 here is CASSLDRSSPYGYTF. Here the CDR3 DNA reads TGTGCCAGCAGTTTGGACAGGAGTTCTCCTTATGGCTACACCTTC.

V is TRBV18 and J is TRBJ2-1; tentative D call: TRBD2 (6 bases). From germline, CDR1 is KGHSH and CDR2 LQKENI. The CDR3 loop spans 15 amino acids. Trimming took off 3 bases at V and 4 bases at J, with 13 bases between the two ends. The CDR3 bases are TGTGCCAGCTCACCGAGGGCAGGGAGGTACAATGAGCAGTTCTTC. Protein product: CASSPRAGRYNEQFF.

CDR3: CASSTSDRDEQFF. As DNA, the CDR3 is TGTGCCAGCAGTACCTCGGACAGGGATGAGCAGTTCTTC. The rearrangement uses TRBV27 and TRBJ2-1, with 8 bases lining up with TRBD1. This CDR3 has 13 amino acids. V was pared by 5 bases and J by 8 bases, with 5 bases of the junction left unmatched. Germline-derived CDR1 and CDR2 are MNHEY and SMNVEV (reference sequence).

The chain employs TRBV15 and TRBJ1-1, with TRBD1 matching over 7 bases. The V gene end was trimmed by 2 bases and the J gene end by 0 bases; junction bases not matched to a gene: 3. The CDR3 totals 15 residues. Germline V CDR1 and CDR2: LNHNV, YYDKDF (reference sequence). For the CDR3, the DNA is TGTGCCACCAGCAGATCGGACAGGCTGAACACTGAAGCTTTCTTT. As protein: CATSRSDRLNTEAFF.

V is TRBV7-6 and J is TRBJ1-1; D is uncertain. V was clipped by 5 bases and J by 0 bases, with 16 bases between them. From germline, CDR1 is SGHVS and CDR2 FNYEAQ. There are 16 residues in the CDR3. CDR3 bases: TGTGCCAGCAGCCCATTGGGAGGGCCGATGAACACTGAAGCTTTCTTT. Encoded protein: CASSPLGGPMNTEAFF.

The V and J genes are TRBV10-3 and TRBJ2-1; 9 bases are a match to TRBD2. The CDR3 consists of 14 residues. CDR1 ENHRY and CDR2 SYGVKD come from the germline V gene. V lost 5 bases and J lost 6; bases outside the gene matches: 5. For the CDR3, the DNA is TGTGCCATCAGTCCGGGGACTAGCCCCAATGAGCAGTTCTTC. Its translation: CAISPGTSPNEQFF.

The J gene is TRBJ2-3, the V gene TRBV6-1; weak D call: TRBD1 (5 bases). The CDR3 length is 13 residues. Germline CDR1 and CDR2: MNHNS and SASEGT. Trimming cost V 7 bases and J 1 base, with 9 bases left between them. The CDR3 sequence is CASTTTGTDTQYF. Here the CDR3 DNA reads TGTGCCAGCACCACGACAGGCACAGATACGCAGTATTTT.

V gene TRBV18 combines with J gene TRBJ2-3; D remains ambiguous. Germline V gene sequence: CDR1 KGHSH, CDR2 LQKENI. This CDR3 has 15 residues. V dropped 2 bases and J dropped 0 bases, with 9 bases sitting between them. In nucleotides, the CDR3 is TGTGCCAGCTCACCAAATAAACAGAGCACAGATACGCAGTATTTT. It is translated as CASSPNKQSTDTQYF.

The chain's CDR3 is CASSLSQGKGNEKLFF. CDR3 coding DNA: TGTGCCAGCAGCTTGTCCCAGGGGAAGGGTAATGAAAAACTGTTTTTT. The chain joins TRBV5-4 to TRBJ1-4; D is perhaps TRBD1 (6 bases). This CDR3 is 16 amino acids long. Germline CDR1 reads SGHNT; CDR2 reads YYREEE (reference sequence). V was trimmed by 1 base and J by 4 bases, leaving 14 bases between them.

The V call is TRBV18, the J call TRBJ2-1; 10 bases map to TRBD2. V dropped 5 bases and J dropped 6; count of bases not matched to a gene: 4. CDR1 is KGHSH and CDR2 is LQKENI in the germline V gene. The CDR3 is made up of 14 amino acids. The CDR3 bases are TGTGCCAGCTCAGAGGGACTAGCGAGCAATGAGCAGTTCTTC. Translating gives CASSEGLASNEQFF.